This T cell receptor (beta chain) was documented in a study of human T cells and chemical hapten exposure. Study background: Upper-back patch tests with 0.01% DPC were read at 6 days. Small differences in pooled library volume mainly drove the variation in TCR yields per sample.

V was pared by 4 bases and J by 1 base, with 14 bases between. The length of the CDR3 is 16 residues. Germline V gene data show CDR1 as SGDLS and CDR2 as YYNGEE. Regarding time point: patch test 3, about 24 weeks after DPC sensitization. Treatment described: therapeutic diphenylcyclopropenone sensitization with weekly scalp DPC. Unique molecular identifiers were attached to individual cDNA molecules during library preparation. TCRdb re-called the RACE reads through MiXCR, storing one row per CDR3 protein. The sample includes tens of thousands of distinct CDR3 sequences, approximately 13% of them seen just once. This clonotype was seen only a few times. The antigen remains undetermined. Overall study findings and caveats: The study found that DPC sensitization did not change TCRs above 1 in 1000 frequency.

The sample consisted of whole blood, taken in connection with sensitization to the hapten diphenylcyclopropenone (DPC). The chain combines TRBV9 with TRBJ2-2; the D is unclear. This receptor was identified in a man aged 25 to 40 with alopecia areata. Some clones in this sample may be carry-over from other donors' samples. CDR3 nucleotide sequence: TGTGCCAGCAGCCCCACGTTGGTAGAGAACACCGGGGAGCTGTTTTTT. Translation gives CASSPTLVENTGELFF.